The clone carrying this T cell receptor (beta chain) was recorded many times. TCRdb reprocessed the reads with MiXCR, giving one entry per CDR3 protein. The sample consists of around 270,000 distinct CDR3 sequences, roughly 9% of them appearing once. Germline CDR1 and CDR2: SGHVS and FQNEAQ. V shed 2 bases and J shed 2 bases, with 13 bases lying between them. The CDR3 has 15 residues. This entry comes from a study of T cell repertoires in cytomegalovirus infection. The wider study: The public TCR beta signatures pointed to both CMV infection and matching HLA type.

The chain employs TRBV7-8 and TRBJ2-7; D is ambiguous. The sequencing input was PBMCs. The clonotype originates from a human donor in good health (CMV status not recorded). Some clones in this sample may be carry-over from other donors' samples. The CDR3 bases are TGTGCCAGCAGCTTACTCCAGACTCGCCCCTACGAGCAGTACTTC. Translating it yields CASSLLQTRPYEQYF. Complete variable domain (other parts from reference TRBV7-8 and TRBJ2-7): GAGVSQSPRYKVAKRGQDVALRCDPISGHVSLFWYQQALGQGPEFLTYFQNEAQLDKSGLPSDRFFAERPEGSVSTLKIQRTQQEDSAVYLCASSLLQTRPYEQYFGPGTRLTVT.